The text below deals with one T cell receptor (beta chain). Antigen: not known. The data derive from a study of cytomegalovirus exposure and HLA in healthy donors. Study observations and caveats: Reported results showed that the classifier diagnosed cytomegalovirus status with high specificity and sensitivity. Many donors carried some public TCRs, although rarity characterized most TCR sequences. Researchers counted around 170 TCR beta chains as cytomegalovirus-associated.

Using immunoSEQ multiplex PCR, the repertoire was profiled, and TCRdb retains in-frame clones only, with some absent. The table records fewer than 150,000 clones, 82% of them present only once. The donors were part of the validation cohort of 120 subjects. That cohort was separate from the first cohort, which comprised 666 subjects. V was shortened by 6 bases and J by 1 base, with 6 bases between the two germline ends. CDR3 size: 12 residues. Germline CDR1 and CDR2: MNHEY and SVGAGI. The source is a young man in good health and CMV-seropositive. This chain connects TRBV6-5 to TRBJ1-1; no clear D. Sequencing was carried out using PBMCs. The CDR3 loop is CASSRGNTEAFF. The CDR3 DNA sequence: TGTGCCAGCAGCAGAGGGAACACTGAAGCTTTCTTT.